These 10 T cell receptor beta chains originate from one sample sequenced in a study of blood T cell repertoires in COVID-19. Data came from immunoSEQ multiplex PCR; TCRdb stores just in-frame clones and leaves some out. The repertoire consists of 300,000 to 400,000 clones, with 87% occurring once and the leading ten covering under 3%. The specimen was peripheral blood. Every receptor here comes from a woman aged 60-75 years with COVID-19, enrolled during active disease.

J is TRBJ2-1 and V is TRBV5-1; 14 bases are a match to TRBD2. The CDR3 covers 17 residues. The ends lost 4 bases at V and 5 bases at J; junction bases unmatched: 8. Germline values: CDR1 SGHRS, CDR2 YFSETQ. CDR3: CASSRGLAGGPNNEQFF. As DNA, the CDR3 is TGCGCCAGCAGCAGAGGACTAGCGGGGGGCCCAAACAATGAGCAGTTCTTC.

The chain couples TRBV15 to TRBJ1-2, with D possibly being TRBD1 (5 bases). Germline V gene data show CDR1 as LNHNV and CDR2 as YYDKDF (reference sequence). Trimming shortened V by 4 bases and J by 8 bases, and 14 bases separated the two germline ends. The CDR3 is made up of 13 amino acids. The CDR3 here is CATSNRDLGGYTF. For the CDR3, the DNA is TGTGCCACCAGCAATAGGGACTTAGGGGGCTACACCTTC. The complete variable domain, with remaining parts taken from reference TRBV15 and TRBJ1-2, reads DAMVIQNPRYQVTQFGKPVTLSCSQTLNHNVMYWYQQKSSQAPKLLFHYYDKDFNNEADTPDNFQSRRPNTSFCFLDIRSPGLGDTAMYLCATSNRDLGGYTFGSGTRLTVV.

The chain links TRBV5-8 to TRBJ2-5, with TRBD1 matching over 10 bases. The CDR3 has 16 amino acids. V was pared by 4 bases and J by 5 bases, with 11 bases of the junction left unmatched. Germline assignment: CDR1 SGHTS and CDR2 YDEGEE. The CDR3 nucleotides are TGTGCCAGCAGCAGACCGGGACAGGGGACAGGGGAGACCCAGTACTTC. Translating gives CASSRPGQGTGETQYF.

DNA of the CDR3: TGTGCCAGCAGCAAAGACTCTAGATGGACTAATAATGAAAAACTGTTTTTT. Translating it yields CASSKDSRWTNNEKLFF. V is TRBV7-8 and J is TRBJ1-4; D unclear. Germline CDR1 SGHVS, CDR2 FQNEAQ. Trimming took 5 bases from V and 4 from J, leaving 20 bases between them. CDR3 length: 17 residues.

The chain couples TRBV18 to TRBJ1-3; no definite D call. The germline V gene encodes CDR1 KGHSH and CDR2 LQKENI. V shed 5 bases and J shed 4 bases, with 9 bases lying between them. This CDR3 region has 13 residues. In DNA form, the CDR3 reads TGTGCCAGCTCAGAACGCGTGGGAAACACCATATATTTT. Translated, it gives CASSERVGNTIYF.

This clone was found once. The chain is built from TRBV28 and TRBJ1-5; TRBD1 might be the D (5 bases). The CDR3 sequence is 15 residues long. CDR1 MDHEN and CDR2 SYDVKM come from the germline V gene. V shed 7 bases and J shed 3 bases, with 16 bases lying between them. The CDR3 spells CASTLGQGNNQPQHF. The CDR3 DNA reads TGTGCCAGCACGTTGGGGCAGGGAAACAATCAGCCCCAGCATTTT.

Comment on this clone: Other DNA sequences of this sample code for an identical CDR3. The gene calls are TRBV5-1 and TRBJ1-2, with D unresolved. V lost 0 bases and J 2 bases, leaving 5 bases between the germline ends. The germline V gene has CDR1 SGHRS and CDR2 YFSETQ. The CDR3 loop spans 13 amino acids. The DNA for the CDR3 is TGCGCCAGCAGCTTGGGCGGGAACTATGGCTACACCTTC. This codes for CASSLGGNYGYTF.

This clone is a singleton in its sample. The chain is built from TRBV29-1 and TRBJ1-4; 8 positions agree with TRBD1. V dropped 6 bases and J dropped 0; count of bases not matched to a gene: 6. Germline loops: CDR1 SQVTM, CDR2 ANQGSEA. This CDR3 is built from 15 residues. Here the CDR3 reads CSVSGQESTNEKLFF. CDR3 nucleotides: TGCAGCGTATCGGGACAGGAGTCAACTAATGAAAAACTGTTTTTT.

The chain carries TRBV5-4 and TRBJ1-4; D unresolved. Looked up from germline, CDR1 is SGHNT and CDR2 is YYREEE (reference sequence). V was pared by 1 base and J by 4 bases, with 11 bases between. This CDR3 has 15 residues. In nucleotides, the CDR3 is TGTGCCAGCAGCTTGAACGGCGGGGTTAATGAAAAACTGTTTTTT. This codes for CASSLNGGVNEKLFF. The full variable domain, rest sourced from reference TRBV5-4 and TRBJ1-4, is ETGVTQSPTHLIKTRGQQVTLRCSSQSGHNTVSWYQQALGQGPQFIFQYYREEENGRGNFPPRFSGLQFPNYSSELNVNALELDDSALYLCASSLNGGVNEKLFFGSGTQLSVL.

CDR3 in amino acids: CASSLVPGGNSGNTIYF. The CDR3 nucleotides are TGCGCCAGCAGCTTGGTTCCGGGGGGTAACTCTGGAAACACCATATATTTT. The rearrangement uses TRBV5-1 and TRBJ1-3, with a possible D match to TRBD1 (5 bases). In germline, CDR1 is SGHRS, CDR2 YFSETQ. V was shortened by 0 bases and J by 0 bases, with 13 bases between the two germline ends. The CDR3 is 17 amino acids.